The 16 T cell receptor beta chains in this list originate from one sample, sequenced in a study of OX40 agonist ivuxolimab in advanced cancers. The data were produced by immunoSEQ multiplex PCR, yet TCRdb's version contains in-frame clones alone and is incomplete. The table lists approximately 63,000 clones, approximately 90% of them singletons. The starting material was CD4+ or CD8+ T cells sorted from blood, obtained in a trial of the OX40 agonist ivuxolimab. These TCRs come from an adult with an advanced solid tumor such as melanoma, head and neck, liver or kidney cancer.

The chain uses TRBV28 and TRBJ2-5; 11 nucleotides match TRBD1. The CDR3 is made up of 16 amino acids. Germline CDR1 reads MDHEN; CDR2 reads SYDVKM. J lost 1 base, V lost 6 bases, and 7 bases had no gene match. CDR3 in DNA: TGTGCCAGCAGCCTCGGACAGGGGGCCGCCCAAGAGACCCAGTACTTC. This codes for CASSLGQGAAQETQYF.

This clone came up a few times. CDR3 sequence reads: CARSDWTGSSYEQYF. The CDR3 DNA reads as TGTGCCAGAAGCGATTGGACAGGGAGTTCCTACGAGCAGTACTTC. This chain links TRBV5-3 with TRBJ2-7; 8 bases line up with TRBD1. TRBV5-3 is sorted into the ORF group, with uncertain function. V gave up 4 bases and J gave up 1 base; unmatched junction bases: 7. This CDR3 spans 15 amino acids.

The chain carries TRBV11-2 and TRBJ2-7; tentative D call: TRBD1 (6 bases). CDR1 and CDR2 (germline): SGHAT, FQNNGV. The length of the CDR3 is 15 residues. Between the trimmed V and J ends, which lost 3 bases and 2 bases, there was a span of 14 bases. CDR3: CASSFVDRRAYEQYF. Written as DNA, the CDR3 is TGTGCCAGCAGCTTTGTAGACAGGCGAGCCTACGAGCAGTACTTC.

The chain has TRBV7-9 and TRBJ1-4, with 8 nucleotides matching TRBD1. The CDR3 has 15 residues. Germline CDR1 reads SEHNR; CDR2 reads FQNEAQ (reference sequence). V trimming: 5 bases; J trimming: 2 bases; junction bases outside the gene matches: 4. CDR3 amino acids: CASSRDRSTNEKLFF. CDR3 in DNA: TGTGCCAGCAGCCGGGACAGGTCCACTAATGAAAAACTGTTTTTT.

Remarks on this clone: One end of the junction varies from germline; a read error may be responsible. The J gene is TRBJ2-2, the V gene TRBV7-7; perhaps TRBD1 as D (5 bases). This CDR3 is 15 amino acids long. Looked up from germline, CDR1 is SSHAT and CDR2 is FNYEAQ (reference sequence). DNA for the CDR3: TGTGCTAGCAGCTTAGACAGTACGAACACCGGGGAGCTGTTTTTT. Translated, it gives CASSLDSTNTGELFF.

CDR3 DNA sequence: TGTGCCAGCAGATTGACAGGGGCAAACACTGAAGCTTTCTTT. The encoded protein is CASRLTGANTEAFF. The rearrangement joins TRBV6-6 to TRBJ1-1; 8 nucleotides agree with TRBD1. The V and J ends lost 6 bases and 2 bases, in that order; junction bases with no gene match: 5. This CDR3 region has 14 residues. Germline V gene sequence: CDR1 MNHNY, CDR2 SVGAGI (reference sequence).

V usage is TRBV14 and J usage is TRBJ2-5; 7 bases are shared with TRBD1. This CDR3 is built from 15 residues. Losses at the gene ends were 1 base for V and 1 base for J; bases not matched to a gene: 3. Per the germline V gene, CDR1 is SGHDN and CDR2 is FVKESK. In nucleotides, the CDR3 is TGTGCCAGCAGCCAAGTGGCAGGGGGCCAAGAGACCCAGTACTTC. Amino acid sequence: CASSQVAGGQETQYF. Full variable domain (outside the CDR3, taken from reference TRBV14 and TRBJ2-5): EAGVTQFPSHSVIEKGQTVTLRCDPISGHDNLYWYRRVMGKEIKFLLHFVKESKQDESGMPNNRFLAERTGGTYSTLKVQPAELEDSGVYFCASSQVAGGQETQYFGPGTRLLVL.

This sequence joins TRBV7-9 and TRBJ1-2; D remains ambiguous. V shed 5 bases and J shed 2 bases, with 12 bases lying between them. CDR3 length equals 14 residues. Germline V gene data show CDR1 as SEHNR and CDR2 as FQNEAQ (reference sequence). Here the CDR3 reads CASSPNITNYGYTF. As DNA, the CDR3 is TGTGCCAGCAGCCCAAATATTACCAACTATGGCTACACCTTC.

The chain couples TRBV5-1 to TRBJ1-2, with 7 bases that match TRBD1. Trimming removed 1 base from V and 4 bases from J; junction bases left unmatched: 4. The CDR3 is 14 residues long. In germline, CDR1 is SGHRS, CDR2 YFSETQ. CDR3 in amino acids: CASSLTGESYGYTF. In DNA, the CDR3 is TGCGCCAGCAGCTTGACAGGGGAATCCTATGGCTACACCTTC.

The genes are TRBV28 and TRBJ1-4; D gene ambiguous. Trimming took 3 bases from V and 3 from J, leaving 8 bases between them. The V gene's germline CDR1 is MDHEN and CDR2 SYDVKM. This CDR3 is 14 amino acids long. CDR3 bases: TGTGCCAGCAGTTTTGGCGTGTCTAATGAAAAACTGTTTTTT. It translates to CASSFGVSNEKLFF.

The chain is built from TRBV28 and TRBJ1-1, with 8 bases aligning to TRBD1. The CDR3 is 14 amino acids. From germline, CDR1 is MDHEN and CDR2 SYDVKM. V lost 6 bases to trimming and J lost 5 bases; unmatched junction nucleotides: 8. CDR3 protein: CASRTRQGKTEAFF. The CDR3 DNA is TGTGCCAGCAGGACCAGACAGGGGAAAACTGAAGCTTTCTTT.

This chain uses TRBV6-1 with TRBJ2-1; 10 bases are a match to TRBD1. This CDR3 has 13 amino acids. CDR1 and CDR2 from the germline V gene are MNHNS and SASEGT. The trim removed 3 bases at V and 9 bases at J, leaving 2 bases unmatched. The DNA of the CDR3 is TGTGCCAGCAGTGAGGACAGGGGGGGTGAGCAGTTCTTC. Translated, it gives CASSEDRGGEQFF.

On this clone itself: Other DNA sequences in the same sample also yield this CDR3. V is TRBV18 and J is TRBJ2-2, with TRBD1 matching 7 bases. Trimming at V came to 3 bases and at J to 2 bases, leaving 3 bases not matched to a gene. The length of the CDR3 is 15 residues. CDR1 is KGHSH and CDR2 is LQKENI in the germline V gene. The CDR3 DNA sequence: TGTGCCAGCTCACCTGGGACAGAAAACACCGGGGAGCTGTTTTTT. Its protein product is CASSPGTENTGELFF.

The rearrangement uses TRBV14 and TRBJ2-5; TRBD2 matches 7 bases. Germline assignment: CDR1 SGHDN and CDR2 FVKESK. Germline trimming cut 4 bases from V and 14 bases from J; bases unmatched to any gene: 7. This CDR3 has 11 residues. The CDR3 spells CASSRAGATYF. The CDR3 region has the DNA TGTGCCAGCAGCCGGGCGGGAGCAACTTACTTC.

The J gene is TRBJ2-1, the V gene TRBV27; 7 bases line up with TRBD1. CDR1 is MNHEY, CDR2 SMNVEV, per germline (reference sequence). This CDR3 spans 14 amino acids. V lost 7 bases, J lost 2 bases, and 5 bases stayed unmatched. The CDR3 DNA follows: TGTGCCAGCAATTCAAGGGGGCCCTACAATGAGCAGTTCTTC. Protein product: CASNSRGPYNEQFF.

The chain employs TRBV5-1 and TRBJ1-1; 7 positions agree with TRBD1. The CDR3 sequence is 14 residues long. V was clipped by 4 bases and J by 0 bases; unmatched bases: 3. Germline V gives CDR1 SGHRS, CDR2 YFSETQ. The CDR3 DNA is TGCGCCAGCAGCGGAACAGGGGTGAACACTGAAGCTTTCTTT. It is translated as CASSGTGVNTEAFF.